Following are 18 T cell receptor beta chains from one sample sequenced in a study of radiation and T cells in renal cell carcinoma. Clones were sequenced by immunoSEQ multiplex PCR, and TCRdb holds only the in-frame ones, with some missing. The data show around 95,000 clones, approximately 82% seen once. The time point denotes: blood 4 weeks post-SBRT, at nephrectomy. The sample's treatment: 15 Gy SBRT to primary tumor, nephrectomy 4 weeks later. Sample: blood, taken from a patient whose treatment included radiotherapy and nephrectomy. The source is a man aged 60 to 75 with renal cell carcinoma.

The V call is TRBV5-1, the J call TRBJ2-2; D might be TRBD1 (6 bases). Germline V gene sequence: CDR1 SGHRS, CDR2 YFSETQ. This CDR3 has 15 residues. The V gene lost 3 bases and the J gene lost 2 bases, with 11 bases spanning the gap. CDR3 nucleotide sequence: TGCGCCAGCAGCTCCGCCGGGACAAACACCGGGGAGCTGTTTTTT. It specifies CASSSAGTNTGELFF.

The V and J genes are TRBV10-3 and TRBJ2-7; 11 bases are shared with TRBD2. This CDR3 contains 14 residues. Unmatched junction bases numbered 7, after V lost 6 bases and J lost 6 bases. Germline CDR1 is ENHRY and CDR2 is SYGVKD. The CDR3: CAISQLAGESEQYF. CDR3 DNA sequence: TGTGCCATCAGCCAACTAGCGGGAGAAAGCGAGCAGTACTTC.

This chain links TRBV7-9 with TRBJ1-5; maybe TRBD1 (6 bases). Trimming took 6 bases from V and 1 from J, leaving 19 bases between them. Germline V CDR1 and CDR2: SEHNR, FQNEAQ (reference sequence). CDR3 length equals 17 residues. This chain's CDR3 is CASSHSTGERSNQPQHF. DNA of the CDR3: TGTGCCAGCAGTCATTCGACAGGTGAGAGGAGCAATCAGCCCCAGCATTTT.

The chain recombines TRBV11-2 with TRBJ2-1, with TRBD2 matching 13 bases. Germline V lookup: CDR1 SGHAT, CDR2 FQNNGV. The CDR3 contains 16 residues. With V trimmed by 7 bases and J by 4 bases, 7 bases remained unmatched. The CDR3 sequence is CASTELAGGIYNEQFF. The CDR3 coding sequence is TGTGCCAGCACGGAACTAGCGGGAGGGATTTACAATGAGCAGTTCTTC.

V is TRBV5-1 and J is TRBJ2-1; D perhaps matches TRBD1 (6 bases). Looked up from germline, CDR1 is SGHRS and CDR2 is YFSETQ. The CDR3 sequence is 16 residues long. Trimming removed 1 base at V and 0 bases at J, with 11 bases between. This CDR3 is CASSLTGKNSYNEQFF. The DNA for the CDR3 is TGCGCCAGCAGCTTGACAGGGAAAAACTCCTACAATGAGCAGTTCTTC.

J is TRBJ2-7 and V is TRBV27, with 11 bases lining up with TRBD2. The germline gives CDR1 MNHEY, CDR2 SMNVEV (reference sequence). This CDR3 is built from 15 residues. Losses at the gene ends were 4 bases for V and 0 bases for J; bases not matched to a gene: 2. The chain's CDR3 is CASSSTSGNSYEQYF. CDR3 bases: TGTGCCAGCAGTTCGACTAGCGGGAACTCCTACGAGCAGTACTTC.

V is TRBV11-2 and J is TRBJ1-2, with D perhaps matching TRBD1 (6 bases). Deletions cut 1 base from V and 7 bases from J, with 16 bases between. The CDR3 spans 15 residues. The V gene's germline CDR1 is SGHAT and CDR2 FQNNGV. The CDR3 is CASSLAGSGEGGYTF. DNA of the CDR3: TGTGCCAGCAGCTTAGCCGGATCAGGGGAGGGTGGCTACACCTTC.

J is TRBJ2-1 and V is TRBV6-1; the match to TRBD2 covers 7 bases. The CDR3 loop spans 15 amino acids. The V segment lost 5 bases and the J segment 7 bases; nucleotides outside the gene matches: 11. The V gene's germline CDR1 is MNHNS and CDR2 SASEGT. The CDR3 DNA follows: TGTGCCAGCAGTCGACTGCGACTAGCATGGAATGAGCAGTTCTTC. This encodes CASSRLRLAWNEQFF.

The V call is TRBV5-4, the J call TRBJ2-7, with D possibly matching TRBD2 (6 bases). The CDR3 length is 17 residues. Deletions cut 2 bases from V and 2 bases from J, with 20 bases between. The V gene's germline CDR1 is SGHNT and CDR2 YYREEE (reference sequence). The CDR3 DNA reads TGTGCCAGCAGCTTCGACGGCGGGGCCAGGTATACCTACGAGCAGTACTTC. This encodes CASSFDGGARYTYEQYF.

V is TRBV4-1 and J is TRBJ2-7; 9 bases are a match to TRBD2. The V segment lost 3 bases and the J segment 5 bases; nucleotides outside the gene matches: 8. Germline-derived CDR1 and CDR2 are MGHRA and YSYEKL. The CDR3 sequence is 15 residues long. As DNA, the CDR3 is TGCGCCAGCAGCCATACGAATAGCGGGAGAAACGAGCAGTACTTC. Its protein product is CASSHTNSGRNEQYF.

This clone was counted a single time. The chain has TRBV30 and TRBJ1-2, with D uncertain. CDR3 size: 13 residues. V lost 5 bases, J lost 3 bases, and 13 bases lay in between. Per the germline V gene, CDR1 is GTSNPN and CDR2 is SVGIG (reference sequence). The CDR3 DNA is TGTGCCTGGGGTCAAGGCCCAGACTATGGCTACACCTTC. As protein: CAWGQGPDYGYTF.

A few counts support this clone. As DNA, the CDR3 is TGTGCCAGCAGAGACGGACTAGCGGGATACAATGAGCAGTTCTTC. This encodes CASRDGLAGYNEQFF. The chain joins TRBV7-9 to TRBJ2-1; 12 bases map to TRBD2. Germline CDR1 is SEHNR and CDR2 is FQNEAQ (reference sequence). Trimming cost V 6 bases and J 4 bases; bases outside gene matches: 4. This CDR3 comprises 15 residues.

V usage is TRBV10-3 and J usage is TRBJ2-7, with unresolved D. The CDR3 is 14 amino acids. With 3 bases removed from V and 3 bases from J, the gap between germline ends came to 12 bases. Germline V gene lookup returns CDR1 ENHRY and CDR2 SYGVKD. The chain's CDR3 is CAISEAGDGYEQYF. CDR3 sequence (DNA): TGTGCCATCAGTGAAGCTGGGGATGGCTACGAGCAGTACTTC.

The rearrangement uses TRBV19 and TRBJ2-1; D is possibly TRBD2 (5 bases). There are 16 residues in the CDR3. Germline V gene data show CDR1 as LNHDA and CDR2 as SQIVND (reference sequence). V lost 2 bases and J 6 bases, leaving 17 bases between the germline ends. This CDR3 reads CASSIRGGQGGNEQFF. Here the CDR3 DNA reads TGTGCCAGTAGTATACGTGGAGGTCAAGGAGGCAATGAGCAGTTCTTC.

The chain links TRBV9 to TRBJ1-5; no clear D. V was shortened by 2 bases and J by 5 bases, with 11 bases between the two germline ends. CDR1 and CDR2 from the germline V gene are SGDLS and YYNGEE. The CDR3 spans 14 residues. The CDR3 loop is CASSVNGQYQPQHF. CDR3 nucleotides: TGTGCCAGCAGCGTGAACGGGCAGTATCAGCCCCAGCATTTT. Complete variable domain (other parts from reference TRBV9 and TRBJ1-5): DSGVTQTPKHLITATGQRVTLRCSPRSGDLSVYWYQQSLDQGLQFLIQYYNGEERAKGNILERFSAQQFPDLHSELNLSSLELGDSALYFCASSVNGQYQPQHFGDGTRLSIL.

The genes are TRBV11-1 and TRBJ2-5; perhaps TRBD2 as D (6 bases). V dropped 1 base and J dropped 3 bases, with 15 bases sitting between them. Germline V gene sequence: CDR1 SGHAT, CDR2 FQDESV (reference sequence). This CDR3 spans 16 amino acids. The DNA of the CDR3 is TGTGCCAGCAGCTTAGTGGCGGGGACGAACGAAGAGACCCAGTACTTC. It yields the protein CASSLVAGTNEETQYF. The variable domain in full, completed from reference TRBV11-1 and TRBJ2-5, reads EAEVAQSPRYKITEKSQAVAFWCDPISGHATLYWYRQILGQGPELLVQFQDESVVDDSQLPKDRFSAERLKGVDSTLKIQPAELGDSAMYLCASSLVAGTNEETQYFGPGTRLLVL.

By sample fraction, this clone is medium-sized (0.01 to 0.1%). The chain has TRBV29-1 and TRBJ2-7; D could derive from TRBD1 or TRBD2 (7 bases each). The germline V gene encodes CDR1 SQVTM and CDR2 ANQGSEA. CDR3 size: 13 residues. With 6 bases removed from V and 4 bases from J, the gap between germline ends came to 16 bases. The CDR3 sequence is CSVSRGGSYEQYF. In nucleotides, the CDR3 is TGCAGCGTCTCCAGGGGGGGGTCATACGAGCAGTACTTC.

A few counts support this clone. The chain employs TRBV5-8 and TRBJ2-7, with D unclear. CDR3 length: 14 residues. Trimming pared 1 base from V and 6 bases from J, leaving 14 bases between. Germline V gives CDR1 SGHTS, CDR2 YDEGEE. CDR3 coding DNA: TGTGCCAGCAGCTTGATAGGGAAAAGTGGCGAGCAGTACTTC. Residues: CASSLIGKSGEQYF.